Below, 15 T cell receptor beta chains from the same sample are listed, as sequenced in a study of neurological immune-mediated disorders. TCRdb reanalysed the 5' RACE reads using MiXCR and keeps one entry per CDR3 protein. The sample records around 33,000 distinct CDR3 sequences, roughly 7% being singletons. Source material: PBMCs. These receptors were taken from a woman aged 40 to 55 in good health.

Remarks on this clonotype: This may be a read error, as it is one base from a much larger clone. The rearrangement joins TRBV28 to TRBJ2-1; 7 nucleotides agree with TRBD2. With V trimmed by 7 bases and J by 15 bases, 15 bases remained unmatched. The CDR3 contains 13 residues. Germline loops: CDR1 MDHEN, CDR2 SYDVKM. The CDR3 DNA follows: TGTGCCAGCACCCCAGCGGGAAAAGGAAAGCGGTTCTTC. It codes for CASTPAGKGKRFF.

This clonotype was seen many times. V usage is TRBV29-1 and J usage is TRBJ1-4, with 10 nucleotides matching TRBD1. After removal of 4 bases from V and 5 bases from J, the junction contained 7 bases not matched to a gene. Germline V gene lookup returns CDR1 SQVTM and CDR2 ANQGSEA. The length of the CDR3 is 15 residues. Written as DNA, the CDR3 is TGCAGCGTTGTAAGCCCGGGACAGGGGAATGAAAAACTGTTTTTT. Its translation: CSVVSPGQGNEKLFF. The full variable domain, in which reference TRBV29-1 and TRBJ1-4 provide the parts outside the CDR3, is SAVISQKPSRDICQRGTSLTIQCQVDSQVTMMFWYRQQPGQSLTLIATANQGSEATYESGFVIDKFPISRPNLTFSTLTVSNMSPEDSSIYLCSVVSPGQGNEKLFFGSGTQLSVL.

At least ten counts were recorded for this clonotype. The chain joins TRBV29-1 to TRBJ1-1; 7 nucleotides align to TRBD1. The CDR3 is made up of 14 amino acids. Germline CDR1 and CDR2: SQVTM and ANQGSEA. V lost 8 bases to trimming and J lost 0 bases; unmatched junction nucleotides: 9. CDR3 nucleotides: TGCAGCTACGCCCCAGGGGGGGTGAACACTGAAGCTTTCTTT. This sequence encodes CSYAPGGVNTEAFF.

At least ten counts were recorded for this clonotype. The gene calls are TRBV3-1 and TRBJ1-2; D may be TRBD1 (6 bases). V was pared by 5 bases and J by 4 bases, with 11 bases between. This CDR3 comprises 13 residues. Per germline, CDR1 LGHDT and CDR2 YNNKEL (reference sequence). The CDR3 sequence is CASSAGTLYGYTF. CDR3 coding DNA: TGTGCCAGCAGCGCCGGGACACTCTATGGCTACACCTTC.

There are many counts of this clonotype. V is TRBV5-6 and J is TRBJ2-7; 10 bases are shared with TRBD1. In germline, CDR1 is SGHDT, CDR2 YYEEEE. With 4 bases clipped from V and 3 bases from J, the junction kept 22 bases outside the gene matches. The CDR3 covers 20 residues. This chain's CDR3 is CASSRRSGQGYTLGRYEQYF. In DNA, the CDR3 is TGTGCCAGCAGCCGCCGATCGGGACAGGGGTATACCTTGGGTCGCTACGAGCAGTACTTC.

This clonotype was recorded many times. The gene calls are TRBV10-3 and TRBJ2-3, with 9 bases matching TRBD1. Losses at the gene ends were 3 bases for V and 5 bases for J; bases not matched to a gene: 9. This CDR3 region has 16 residues. The germline V gene encodes CDR1 ENHRY and CDR2 SYGVKD. The CDR3 sequence is CAISEWNGQGKDTQYF. The DNA of the CDR3 is TGTGCCATCAGTGAATGGAACGGACAGGGGAAAGATACGCAGTATTTT.

This clonotype has at least ten counts. The rearrangement uses TRBV7-8 and TRBJ1-5, with D unclear. Germline loops: CDR1 SGHVS, CDR2 FQNEAQ. This CDR3 region has 19 residues. V lost 0 bases, J lost 0 bases, and 18 bases lay in between. CDR3 region: CASSLATAWPRSSNQPQHF. DNA for the CDR3: TGTGCCAGCAGCTTAGCCACAGCATGGCCGAGGAGTAGCAATCAGCCCCAGCATTTT.

This clonotype was detected a few times. The chain joins TRBV5-5 to TRBJ1-2; perhaps TRBD1 as D (6 bases). The CDR3 extends over 14 amino acids. The ends were cut back, 0 bases at V and 4 bases at J, with 10 bases in the middle. Germline V gene sequence: CDR1 SGHKS, CDR2 YYEKEE (reference sequence). The CDR3 spells CASSLAQGTYGYTF. Here the CDR3 DNA reads TGTGCCAGCAGCTTGGCACAGGGTACCTATGGCTACACCTTC.

This clonotype has ten or more counts. The chain has TRBV28 and TRBJ2-2, with D unclear. Trimming shortened V by 3 bases and J by 7 bases, and 6 bases separated the two germline ends. The CDR3 consists of 12 residues. Germline assignment: CDR1 MDHEN and CDR2 SYDVKM. The DNA of the CDR3 is TGTGCCAGCAGTTTGCCGGTCGGGGAGCTGTTTTTT. The encoded protein is CASSLPVGELFF.

In this sample, this clonotype turned up many times. V usage is TRBV7-2 and J usage is TRBJ1-5; possibly TRBD1 for D (6 bases). Deletions cut 3 bases from V and 5 bases from J, with 8 bases between. There are 13 residues in the CDR3. Germline CDR1 is SGHTA and CDR2 is FQGNSA. CDR3 in amino acids: CASSFAGDQPQHF. Written as DNA, the CDR3 is TGTGCCAGCAGCTTCGCAGGGGATCAGCCCCAGCATTTT.

This clonotype was detected ten times or more. This chain links TRBV30 with TRBJ1-1; TRBD1 is a possible D gene (5 bases). The length of the CDR3 is 11 residues. Deletions cut 0 bases from V and 11 bases from J, with 10 bases between. CDR1 GTSNPN and CDR2 SVGIG come from the germline V gene (reference sequence). DNA for the CDR3: TGTGCCTGGAGTGTGGGGGGACGGGCTTTCTTT. Translating it yields CAWSVGGRAFF. The full variable domain, its missing parts supplied by reference TRBV30 and TRBJ1-1, is SQTIHQWPATLVQPVGSPLSLECTVEGTSNPNLYWYRQAAGRGLQLLFYSVGIGQISSEVPQNLSASRPQDRQFILSSKKLLLSDSGFYLCAWSVGGRAFFGQGTRLTVV.

This clonotype was seen at least ten times. This chain joins TRBV9 and TRBJ2-1, with 7 bases identical to TRBD1. CDR3 length equals 16 residues. CDR1 and CDR2 from the germline V gene are SGDLS and YYNGEE. The ends lost 0 bases at V and 3 bases at J; junction bases unmatched: 6. CDR3 coding DNA: TGTGCCAGCAGCGTAGGAGGGGGCGGTTACTACAATGAGCAGTTCTTC. It codes for CASSVGGGGYYNEQFF.

In this sample, this clonotype turned up many times. Because the CDR3 is missing its conserved closing phenylalanine or tryptophan, this is likely a read error. No DNA is shown, since the ends of the CDR3 on it are uncertain; the CDR3 is the one TCRdb lists. The chain links TRBV7-8 to TRBJ1-2; TRBD1, the table's D call, was not compared with the DNA. Germline CDR1 reads SGHVS; CDR2 reads FQNEAQ. The CDR3 comprises 12 residues, both ends counted. This chain's CDR3 is CASSLGAEQGIV.

This clonotype was counted at least ten times. This chain joins TRBV12-3 or TRBV12-4 and TRBJ1-1; D gene unclear. CDR3 length equals 13 residues. Deletions cut 3 bases from V and 5 bases from J, with 10 bases between. The DNA for the CDR3 is TGTGCCAGCAGTTTCCCCGCGGGAACTGAAGCTTTCTTT. Protein product: CASSFPAGTEAFF.

The sample holds many counts of this clonotype. This sequence joins TRBV19 and TRBJ2-2, with a possible D match to TRBD2 (5 bases). The length of the CDR3 is 18 residues. V was shortened by 3 bases and J by 0 bases, with 17 bases between the two germline ends. The germline V gene encodes CDR1 LNHDA and CDR2 SQIVND (reference sequence). The CDR3 region is CASSMFSGRRTNTGELFF. As DNA, the CDR3 is TGTGCCAGTAGTATGTTCAGCGGAAGAAGAACGAACACCGGGGAGCTGTTTTTT.